Below, 7 T cell receptor beta chains from the same sample are listed, as sequenced in a study of CD8 T cells in ankylosing spondylitis. These receptors lack a known antigen. Using its own MiXCR run on the 5' RACE reads, TCRdb lists one record per CDR3 protein. Altogether around 450,000 distinct CDR3 sequences are present, roughly a quarter being singletons, with the ten largest covering 0.89%. Study outcomes and limitations: It appeared that ankylosing spondylitis blood was characterized by a TCR beta motif of several highly homologous variants.

Material for sequencing was blood, either unsorted or a sorted T cell fraction (not recorded which). These TCRs come from a male donor with ankylosing spondylitis.

The chain uses TRBV28 and TRBJ2-1; 10 bases agree with TRBD2. The junction had 14 bases not matched to a gene; V was cut back by 6 bases and J by 6 bases. The CDR3 extends over 17 amino acids. Germline V gene sequence: CDR1 MDHEN, CDR2 SYDVKM. CDR3 DNA sequence: TGTGCCAGCAGCACCGGACGGCAAGCGGGAGGGGTCAATGAGCAGTTCTTC. It encodes CASSTGRQAGGVNEQFF.

This clonotype occurred a few times. This chain connects TRBV5-1 to TRBJ2-1; 7 bases agree with TRBD2. CDR1 and CDR2 from the germline V gene are SGHRS and YFSETQ. The CDR3 consists of 14 residues. Trimming removed 2 bases from V and 8 bases from J; junction bases left unmatched: 7. CDR3 DNA sequence: TGCGCCAGCAGCTTTGCGGGAGAGAGGGATGAGCAGTTCTTC. Translating gives CASSFAGERDEQFF.

The rearrangement uses TRBV12-3 or TRBV12-4 and TRBJ2-1, with TRBD2 identical over 11 bases. J lost 2 bases, V lost 6 bases, and 3 bases had no gene match. The CDR3 runs 15 residues. The CDR3 coding sequence is TGTGCCAGCAGGATAGCGGGAGGGCCCTACAATGAGCAGTTCTTC. It specifies CASRIAGGPYNEQFF.

This sequence joins TRBV11-2 and TRBJ2-4; 16 nucleotides line up with TRBD2. Germline CDR1 and CDR2: SGHAT and FQNNGV. V shed 3 bases, J shed 0 bases, and the junction held 8 bases outside the gene matches. This CDR3 has 20 residues. The CDR3 protein is CASSFGTSGRAPGAKNIQYF. In DNA, the CDR3 is TGTGCCAGCAGCTTCGGGACTAGCGGGAGGGCCCCAGGAGCCAAAAACATTCAGTACTTC.

V is TRBV11-2 and J is TRBJ1-1, with no clear D. V was trimmed by 1 base and J by 1 base, leaving 10 bases between them. The germline gives CDR1 SGHAT, CDR2 FQNNGV. The length of the CDR3 is 15 residues. CDR3 coding DNA: TGTGCCAGCAGCTTAGCAGCCCAATGGAACACTGAAGCTTTCTTT. Its protein is CASSLAAQWNTEAFF.

The chain couples TRBV6-6 to TRBJ1-1; D not resolved. The germline V gene encodes CDR1 MNHNY and CDR2 SVGAGI (reference sequence). V lost 0 bases to trimming and J lost 1 base, with 3 bases between them. This CDR3 is 13 amino acids long. The CDR3 is CASSYSQNTEAFF. The CDR3 coding sequence is TGTGCCAGCAGTTACTCCCAGAACACTGAAGCTTTCTTT.

This chain connects TRBV20-1 to TRBJ1-4, with no clear D. V shed 6 bases and J shed 0 bases, with 8 bases lying between them. Germline V gene sequence: CDR1 DFQATT, CDR2 SNEGSKA (reference sequence). The CDR3 spans 13 residues. As DNA, the CDR3 is TGCAGTGCCGGCCGATCAACTAATGAAAAACTGTTTTTT. The encoded protein is CSAGRSTNEKLFF.